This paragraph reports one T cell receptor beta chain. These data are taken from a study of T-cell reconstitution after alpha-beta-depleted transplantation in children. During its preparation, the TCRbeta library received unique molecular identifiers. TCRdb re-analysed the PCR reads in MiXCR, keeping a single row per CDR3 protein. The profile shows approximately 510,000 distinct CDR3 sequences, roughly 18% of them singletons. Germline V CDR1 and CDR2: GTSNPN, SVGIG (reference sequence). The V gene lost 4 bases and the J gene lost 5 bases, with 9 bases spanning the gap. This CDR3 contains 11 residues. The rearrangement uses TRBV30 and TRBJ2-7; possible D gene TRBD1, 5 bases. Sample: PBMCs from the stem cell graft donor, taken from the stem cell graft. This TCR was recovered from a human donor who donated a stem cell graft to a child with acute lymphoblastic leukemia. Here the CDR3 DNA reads TGTGCCTGGACAGGGCCCCACGAGCAGTACTTC. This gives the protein CAWTGPHEQYF.